This TCR beta chain was captured in a study of post-analysis software for immune sequencing data. Points from the study as a whole: Roughly 5 TRBV segments, including TRBV5-6, TRBV5-1 and TRBV20-1, were more frequent in patients than controls.

This clonotype was recorded a few times. Its antigen remains unknown. Each TCR beta cDNA library carried unique molecular identifiers. From around 0.96 to 9.9 million T cells, roughly 540,000 cDNA molecules were obtained. TCRdb re-derived calls from the PCR reads in MiXCR, one entry per CDR3 protein. Seen here are hundreds of thousands of distinct CDR3 sequences, approximately 60% observed once, and the top ten hold approximately 11%. The V and J ends lost 6 bases and 8 bases respectively, with 16 bases between them. The CDR3 has 13 residues. Germline loops: CDR1 SNHLY, CDR2 FYNNEI. Source material: blood. This clonotype was sampled from a girl aged 2 to 10 with multiple sclerosis. The chain joins TRBV2 to TRBJ1-2; no clear D. CDR3 nucleotide sequence: TGTGCCAGCAGCCCCGGGGAGGGCGGGGGCTACACCTTC. This sequence encodes CASSPGEGGGYTF.